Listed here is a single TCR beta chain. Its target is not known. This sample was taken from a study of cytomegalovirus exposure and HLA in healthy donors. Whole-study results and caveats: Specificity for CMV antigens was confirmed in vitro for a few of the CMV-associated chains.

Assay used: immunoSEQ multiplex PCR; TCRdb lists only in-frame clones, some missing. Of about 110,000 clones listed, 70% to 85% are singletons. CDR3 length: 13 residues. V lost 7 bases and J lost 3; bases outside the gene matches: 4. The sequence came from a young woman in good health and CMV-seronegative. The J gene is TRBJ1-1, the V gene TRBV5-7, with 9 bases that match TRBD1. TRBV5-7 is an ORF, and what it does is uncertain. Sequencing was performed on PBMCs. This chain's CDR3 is CASSDRGDTEAFF. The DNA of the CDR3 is TGTGCCAGCTCAGACAGGGGGGACACTGAAGCTTTCTTT.